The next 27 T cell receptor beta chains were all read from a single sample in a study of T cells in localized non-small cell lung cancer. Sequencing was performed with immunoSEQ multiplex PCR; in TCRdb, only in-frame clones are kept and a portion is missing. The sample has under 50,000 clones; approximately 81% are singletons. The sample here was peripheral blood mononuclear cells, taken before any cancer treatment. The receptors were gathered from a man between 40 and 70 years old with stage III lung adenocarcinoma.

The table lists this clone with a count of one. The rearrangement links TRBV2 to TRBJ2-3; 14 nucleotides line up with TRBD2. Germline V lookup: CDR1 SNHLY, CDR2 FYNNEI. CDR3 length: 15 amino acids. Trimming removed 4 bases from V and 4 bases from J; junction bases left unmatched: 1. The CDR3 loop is CASSAGLAGADTQYF. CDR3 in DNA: TGTGCCAGCAGTGCGGGACTAGCGGGGGCAGATACGCAGTATTTT.

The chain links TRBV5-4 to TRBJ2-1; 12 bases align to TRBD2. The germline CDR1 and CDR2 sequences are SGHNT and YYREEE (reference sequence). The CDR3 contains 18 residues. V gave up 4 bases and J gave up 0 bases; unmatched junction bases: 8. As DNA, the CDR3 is TGTGCCAGCAGCCAACTAGCGGGGGGCCTCAGCTCCTACAATGAGCAGTTCTTC. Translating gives CASSQLAGGLSSYNEQFF.

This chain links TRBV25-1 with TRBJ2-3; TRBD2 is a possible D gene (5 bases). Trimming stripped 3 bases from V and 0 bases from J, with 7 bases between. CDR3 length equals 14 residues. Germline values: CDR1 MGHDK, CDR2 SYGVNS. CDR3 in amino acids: CASSDQRSTDTQYF. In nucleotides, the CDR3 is TGTGCCAGCAGTGATCAGCGGAGCACAGATACGCAGTATTTT.

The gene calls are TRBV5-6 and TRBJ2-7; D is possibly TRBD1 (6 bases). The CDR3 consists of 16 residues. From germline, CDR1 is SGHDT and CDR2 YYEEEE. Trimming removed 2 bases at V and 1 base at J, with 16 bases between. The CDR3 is CASSFRAGRGSYEQYF. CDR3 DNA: TGTGCCAGCAGCTTTCGGGCAGGCAGGGGATCCTACGAGCAGTACTTC. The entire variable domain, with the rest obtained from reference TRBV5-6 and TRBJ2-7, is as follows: DAGVTQSPTHLIKTRGQQVTLRCSPKSGHDTVSWYQQALGQGPQFIFQYYEEEERQRGNFPDRFSGHQFPNYSSELNVNALLLGDSALYLCASSFRAGRGSYEQYFGPGTRLTVT.

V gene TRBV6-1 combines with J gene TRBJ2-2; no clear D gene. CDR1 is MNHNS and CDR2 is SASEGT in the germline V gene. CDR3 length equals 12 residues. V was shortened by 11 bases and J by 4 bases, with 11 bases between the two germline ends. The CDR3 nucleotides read TGTGCCGGGATCAAGGGCACCGGGGAGCTGTTTTTT. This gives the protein CAGIKGTGELFF.

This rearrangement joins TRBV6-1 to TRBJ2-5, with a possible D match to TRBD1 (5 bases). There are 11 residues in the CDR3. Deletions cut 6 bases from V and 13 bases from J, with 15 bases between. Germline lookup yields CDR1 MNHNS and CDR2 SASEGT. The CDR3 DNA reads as TGTGCCAGCAGGGGGCCGGCCATCTGGTACTTC. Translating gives CASRGPAIWYF.

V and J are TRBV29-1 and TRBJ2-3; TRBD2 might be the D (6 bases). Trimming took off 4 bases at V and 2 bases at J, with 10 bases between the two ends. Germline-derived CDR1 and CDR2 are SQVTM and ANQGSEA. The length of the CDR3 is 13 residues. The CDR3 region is CSVGDSPTDTQYF. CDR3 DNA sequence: TGCAGCGTTGGGGACTCTCCCACAGATACGCAGTATTTT.

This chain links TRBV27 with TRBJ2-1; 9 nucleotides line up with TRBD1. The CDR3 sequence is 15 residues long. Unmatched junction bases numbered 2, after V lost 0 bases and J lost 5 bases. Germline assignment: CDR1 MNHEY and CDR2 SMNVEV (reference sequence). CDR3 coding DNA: TGTGCCAGCAGTTTATCATGGACAGGGGACAATGAGCAGTTCTTC. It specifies CASSLSWTGDNEQFF.

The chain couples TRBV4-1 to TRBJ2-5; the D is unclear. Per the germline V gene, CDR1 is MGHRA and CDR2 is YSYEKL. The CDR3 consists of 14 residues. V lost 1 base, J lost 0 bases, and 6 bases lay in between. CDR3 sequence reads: CASSQGRNQETQYF. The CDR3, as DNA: TGCGCCAGCAGCCAAGGACGGAACCAAGAGACCCAGTACTTC.

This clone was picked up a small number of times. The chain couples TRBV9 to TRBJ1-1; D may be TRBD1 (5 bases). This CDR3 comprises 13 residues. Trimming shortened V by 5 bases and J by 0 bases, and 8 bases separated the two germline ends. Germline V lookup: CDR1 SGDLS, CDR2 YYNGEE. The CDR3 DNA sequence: TGTGCCAGCAGTCAGACAGTGAACACTGAAGCTTTCTTT. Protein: CASSQTVNTEAFF.

CDR3 amino acids: CASSYSMGQGVNEQFF. CDR3 nucleotide sequence: TGTGCCAGCAGTTACTCGATGGGACAGGGAGTGAATGAGCAGTTCTTC. The genes are TRBV6-5 and TRBJ2-1; the match to TRBD1 covers 9 bases. CDR1 and CDR2 (germline): MNHEY, SVGAGI. V trimming: 0 bases; J trimming: 7 bases; junction bases outside the gene matches: 7. The CDR3 consists of 16 residues.

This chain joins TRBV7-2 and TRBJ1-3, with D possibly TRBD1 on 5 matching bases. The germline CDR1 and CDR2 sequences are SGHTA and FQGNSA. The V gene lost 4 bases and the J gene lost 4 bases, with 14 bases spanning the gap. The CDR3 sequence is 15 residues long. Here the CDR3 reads CASSSPGGAGNTIYF. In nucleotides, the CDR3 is TGTGCCAGCAGCTCTCCCGGTGGGGCCGGAAACACCATATATTTT.

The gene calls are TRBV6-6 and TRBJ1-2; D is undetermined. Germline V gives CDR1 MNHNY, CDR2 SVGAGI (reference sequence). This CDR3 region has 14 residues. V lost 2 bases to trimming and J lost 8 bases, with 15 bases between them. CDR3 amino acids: CASSYRQIGHGYTF. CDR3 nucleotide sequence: TGTGCCAGCAGTTACCGGCAGATCGGGCACGGCTACACCTTC.

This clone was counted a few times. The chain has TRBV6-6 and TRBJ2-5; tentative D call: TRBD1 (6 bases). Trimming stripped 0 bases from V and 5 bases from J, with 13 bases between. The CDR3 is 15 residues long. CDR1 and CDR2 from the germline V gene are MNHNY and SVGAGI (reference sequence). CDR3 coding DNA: TGTGCCAGCAGTTACTCGGCAGGGGACGCGGAGACCCAGTACTTC. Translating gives CASSYSAGDAETQYF.

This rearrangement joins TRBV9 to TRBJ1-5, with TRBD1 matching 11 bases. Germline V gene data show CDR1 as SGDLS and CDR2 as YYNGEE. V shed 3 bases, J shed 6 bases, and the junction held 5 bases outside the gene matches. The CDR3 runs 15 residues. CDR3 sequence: CASSAGQGAGQPQHF. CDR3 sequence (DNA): TGTGCCAGCAGCGCCGGACAGGGGGCGGGTCAGCCCCAGCATTTT.

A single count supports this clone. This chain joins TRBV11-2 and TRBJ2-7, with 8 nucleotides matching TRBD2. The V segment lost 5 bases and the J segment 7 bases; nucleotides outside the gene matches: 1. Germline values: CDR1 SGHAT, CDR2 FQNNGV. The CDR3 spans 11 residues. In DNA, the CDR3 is TGTGCCAGCAGCCGCGGGGGGGAGCAGTACTTC. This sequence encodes CASSRGGEQYF.

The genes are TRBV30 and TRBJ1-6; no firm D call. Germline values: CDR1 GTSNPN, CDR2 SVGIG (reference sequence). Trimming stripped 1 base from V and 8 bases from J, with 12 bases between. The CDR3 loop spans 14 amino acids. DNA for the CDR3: TGTGCCTGGAGTGCGGTAAATCAAGATTCACCCCTCCACTTT. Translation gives CAWSAVNQDSPLHF.

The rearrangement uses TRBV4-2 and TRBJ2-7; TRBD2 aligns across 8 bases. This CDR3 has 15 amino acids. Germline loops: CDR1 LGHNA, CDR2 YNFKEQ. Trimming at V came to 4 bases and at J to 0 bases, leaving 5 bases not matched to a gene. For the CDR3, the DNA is TGTGCCAGCAGCCCTGAGCGGGGGAGCTCCTACGAGCAGTACTTC. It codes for CASSPERGSSYEQYF.

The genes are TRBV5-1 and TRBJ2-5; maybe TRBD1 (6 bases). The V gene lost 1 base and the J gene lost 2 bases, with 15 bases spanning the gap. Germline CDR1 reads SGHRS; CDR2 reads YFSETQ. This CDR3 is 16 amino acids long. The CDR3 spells CASSLMTGSLQETQYF. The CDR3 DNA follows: TGCGCCAGCAGCTTGATGACAGGATCCTTACAAGAGACCCAGTACTTC.

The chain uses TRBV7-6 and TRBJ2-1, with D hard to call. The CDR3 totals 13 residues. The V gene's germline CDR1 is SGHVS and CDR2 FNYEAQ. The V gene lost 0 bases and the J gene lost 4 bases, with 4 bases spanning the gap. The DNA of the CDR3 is TGTGCCAGCAGCTTAGCCGAGTACAATGAGCAGTTCTTC. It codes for CASSLAEYNEQFF. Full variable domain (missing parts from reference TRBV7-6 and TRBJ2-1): GAGVSQSPRYKVTKRGQDVALRCDPISGHVSLYWYRQALGQGPEFLTYFNYEAQQDKSGLPNDRFSAERPEGSISTLTIQRTEQRDSAMYRCASSLAEYNEQFFGPGTRLTVL.

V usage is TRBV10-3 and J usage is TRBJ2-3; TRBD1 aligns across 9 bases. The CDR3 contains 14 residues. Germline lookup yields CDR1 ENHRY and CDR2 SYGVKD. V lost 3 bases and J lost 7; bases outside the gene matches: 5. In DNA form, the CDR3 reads TGTGCCATCAGTGACGGGACAGGGTCAAATACGCAGTATTTT. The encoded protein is CAISDGTGSNTQYF.

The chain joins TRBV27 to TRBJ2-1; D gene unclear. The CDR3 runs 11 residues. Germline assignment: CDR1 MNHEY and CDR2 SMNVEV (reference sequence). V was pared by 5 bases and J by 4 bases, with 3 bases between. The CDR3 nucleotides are TGTGCCAGCAGTCGGTACAATGAGCAGTTCTTC. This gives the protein CASSRYNEQFF.

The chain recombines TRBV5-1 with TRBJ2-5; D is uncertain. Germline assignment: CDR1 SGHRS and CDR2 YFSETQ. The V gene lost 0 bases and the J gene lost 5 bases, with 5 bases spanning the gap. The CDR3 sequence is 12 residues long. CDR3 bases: TGCGCCAGCAGCTTGGCCTGGGAGACCCAGTACTTC. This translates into CASSLAWETQYF.

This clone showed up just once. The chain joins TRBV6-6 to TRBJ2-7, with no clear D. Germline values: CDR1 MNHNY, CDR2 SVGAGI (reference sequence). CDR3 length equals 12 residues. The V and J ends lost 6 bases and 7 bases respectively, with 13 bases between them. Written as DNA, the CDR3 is TGTGCCAGCAGAAAGGAACCTCCGGAGCAGTACTTC. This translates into CASRKEPPEQYF.

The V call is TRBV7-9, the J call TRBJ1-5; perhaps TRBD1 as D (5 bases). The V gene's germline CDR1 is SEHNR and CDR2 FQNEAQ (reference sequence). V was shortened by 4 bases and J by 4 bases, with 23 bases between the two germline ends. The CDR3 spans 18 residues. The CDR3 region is CASSWGGAAKLLNQPQHF. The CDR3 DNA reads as TGTGCCAGCAGCTGGGGCGGAGCGGCCAAGCTGCTTAATCAGCCCCAGCATTTT.

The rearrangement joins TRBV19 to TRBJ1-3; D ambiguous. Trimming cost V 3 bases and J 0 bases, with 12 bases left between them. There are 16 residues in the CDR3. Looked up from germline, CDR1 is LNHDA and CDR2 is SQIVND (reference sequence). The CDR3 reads CASSIAAALSGNTIYF. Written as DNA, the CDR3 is TGTGCCAGTAGTATTGCCGCGGCACTCTCTGGAAACACCATATATTTT.

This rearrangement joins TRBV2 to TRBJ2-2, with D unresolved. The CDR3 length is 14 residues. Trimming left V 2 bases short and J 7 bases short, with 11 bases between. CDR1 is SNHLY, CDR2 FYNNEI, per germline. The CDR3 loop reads CASSEPREYGELFF. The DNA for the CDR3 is TGTGCCAGCAGTGAACCTAGAGAATACGGGGAGCTGTTTTTT. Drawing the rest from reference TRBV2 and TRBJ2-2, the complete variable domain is EPEVTQTPSHQVTQMGQEVILRCVPISNHLYFYWYRQILGQKVEFLVSFYNNEISEKSEIFDDQFSVERPDGSNFTLKIRSTKLEDSAMYFCASSEPREYGELFFGEGSRLTVL.